These T cell receptor beta chains were read from a single sample in a study of beta chain features in type 1 diabetes. Sequenced by immunoSEQ multiplex PCR; TCRdb stores in-frame clones only, minus some. The data hold almost 350,000 clones, with roughly a tenth observed a single time. What was sequenced was central memory CD4+ T cells from blood. The receptors here all came from a man aged 25-45 years with type 1 diabetes. CDR3s include the opening cysteine and the closing phenylalanine or tryptophan. Each record gives: D gene, V gene, clone size, J gene, CDR3 protein, CDR3 DNA. The D gene is left open where the match is weak. Rows give clone size only sometimes, using once, few, many, or a class for an expanded clone.

>.|TRBV9|.|TRBJ2-5
CASSRGAEIQETQYF
TGTGCCAGCAGCAGGGGGGCCGAGATCCAAGAGACCCAGTACTTC
>.|TRBV11-2|.|TRBJ2-1
CASSLGGAINEQFF
TGTGCCAGCAGCTTAGGCGGGGCTATAAATGAGCAGTTCTTC
>TRBD2|TRBV5-1|.|TRBJ2-5
CASSSAGGAETQYF
TGCGCCAGCAGCTCGGCGGGGGGCGCGGAGACCCAGTACTTC
>.|TRBV4-3|few|TRBJ2-7
CASSQGVVGQNYEQYF
TGCGCCAGCAGCCAAGGGGTAGTAGGACAGAACTACGAGCAGTACTTC
>.|TRBV28|few|TRBJ2-3
CASSPSSLGDTQYF
TGTGCCAGCAGTCCTAGCTCCTTGGGGGATACGCAGTATTTT
>.|TRBV7-9|few|TRBJ2-3
CASSLSHYATDTQYF
TGTGCCAGCAGCTTATCTCATTACGCGACAGATACGCAGTATTTT
>.|TRBV13|.|TRBJ2-7
CASSLLPGSYEQYF
TGTGCCAGCAGCTTACTACCGGGCTCCTACGAGCAGTACTTC
>.|TRBV11-2|.|TRBJ2-5
CASTSKETQYF
TGTGCCAGCACCTCTAAAGAGACCCAGTACTTC
>.|TRBV4-3|many|TRBJ2-3
CASSQDSRGGDTQYF
TGCGCCAGCAGCCAAGATTCCAGGGGGGGAGATACGCAGTATTTT
>.|TRBV25-1|.|TRBJ1-5
CASSGGLLSNSNQPQHF
TGTGCCAGCAGTGGAGGGCTCCTAAGCAATAGCAATCAGCCCCAGCATTTT
>.|TRBV21-1|medium-sized|TRBJ2-4
CASSKAGLAKNIQYF
TGTGCCAGCAGCAAAGCAGGGCTAGCCAAAAACATTCAGTACTTC
>.|TRBV6-5|.|TRBJ1-3
CASRHGNTIYF
TGTGCCAGCCGCCATGGAAACACCATATATTTT